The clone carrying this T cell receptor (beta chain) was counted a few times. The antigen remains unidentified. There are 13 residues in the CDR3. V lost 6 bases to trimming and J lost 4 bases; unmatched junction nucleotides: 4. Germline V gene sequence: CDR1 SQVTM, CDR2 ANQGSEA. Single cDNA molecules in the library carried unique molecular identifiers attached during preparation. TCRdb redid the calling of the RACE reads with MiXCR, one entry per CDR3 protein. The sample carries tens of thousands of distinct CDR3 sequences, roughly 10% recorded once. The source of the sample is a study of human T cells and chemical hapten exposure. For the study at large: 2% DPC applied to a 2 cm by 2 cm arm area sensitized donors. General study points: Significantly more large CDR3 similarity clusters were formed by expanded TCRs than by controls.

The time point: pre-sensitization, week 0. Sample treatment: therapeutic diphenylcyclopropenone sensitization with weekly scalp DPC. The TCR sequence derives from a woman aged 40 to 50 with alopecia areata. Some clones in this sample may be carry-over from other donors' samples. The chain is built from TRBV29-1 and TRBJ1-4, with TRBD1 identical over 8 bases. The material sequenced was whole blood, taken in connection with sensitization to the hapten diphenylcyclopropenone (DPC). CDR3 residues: CSVHGQGNEKLFF. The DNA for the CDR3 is TGCAGCGTCCACGGACAGGGTAATGAAAAACTGTTTTTT.